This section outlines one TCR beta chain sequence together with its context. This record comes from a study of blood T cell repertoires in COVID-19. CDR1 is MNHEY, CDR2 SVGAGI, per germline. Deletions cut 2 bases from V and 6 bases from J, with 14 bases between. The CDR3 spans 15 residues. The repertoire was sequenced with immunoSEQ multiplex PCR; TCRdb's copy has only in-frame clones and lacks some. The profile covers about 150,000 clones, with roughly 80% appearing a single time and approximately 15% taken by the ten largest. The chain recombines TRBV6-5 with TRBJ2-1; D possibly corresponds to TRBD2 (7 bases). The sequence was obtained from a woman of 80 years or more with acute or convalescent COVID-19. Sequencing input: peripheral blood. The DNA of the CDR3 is TGTGCCAGCAGTTACGGGAGGGGGGCCAGCAATGAGCAGTTCTTC. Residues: CASSYGRGASNEQFF.